The 24 T cell receptor beta chains listed next were all sequenced from one sample in a study of shared clonotypes between healthy human individuals. Data came from immunoSEQ multiplex PCR; TCRdb stores just in-frame clones and leaves some out. The sample records over 150,000 clones, approximately 61% being singletons. Sequencing was carried out using memory CD4+ T cells sorted from blood. As to subset: CD45RA-negative fraction. The receptors were sampled from a man aged 25-45 years in good health.

This clone was found a few times. V is TRBV6-6 and J is TRBJ1-2, with no clear D. Germline-derived CDR1 and CDR2 are MNHNY and SVGAGI (reference sequence). The CDR3 loop spans 15 amino acids. Between the trimmed V and J ends, which lost 5 bases and 4 bases, there was a span of 17 bases. This CDR3 reads CASSSLMGVGYGYTF. DNA of the CDR3: TGTGCCAGCAGTAGCCTAATGGGTGTAGGCTATGGCTACACCTTC.

J is TRBJ2-7 and V is TRBV14; TRBD1 might be the D (7 bases). Trimming left V 4 bases short and J 3 bases short, with 16 bases between. The CDR3 is made up of 15 amino acids. Germline V CDR1 and CDR2: SGHDN, FVKESK. The CDR3 sequence is CASSRGDSPIYEQYF. The CDR3 nucleotides are TGTGCCAGCAGCCGCGGGGACAGCCCCATCTACGAGCAGTACTTC. The variable domain in full, with the rest retrieved from reference TRBV14 and TRBJ2-7, is EAGVTQFPSHSVIEKGQTVTLRCDPISGHDNLYWYRRVMGKEIKFLLHFVKESKQDESGMPNNRFLAERTGGTYSTLKVQPAELEDSGVYFCASSRGDSPIYEQYFGPGTRLTVT.

The genes are TRBV2 and TRBJ1-5, with D uncertain. Trimming stripped 8 bases from V and 0 bases from J, with 11 bases between. The CDR3 spans 14 residues. Germline CDR1 reads SNHLY; CDR2 reads FYNNEI. CDR3 sequence: CASRDQASNQPQHF. CDR3 in DNA: TGTGCCAGCCGAGACCAAGCTAGCAATCAGCCCCAGCATTTT.

The chain uses TRBV2 and TRBJ2-6; TRBD1 matches at 7 bases. This CDR3 region has 15 residues. Trimming at V came to 5 bases and at J to 3 bases, leaving 4 bases not matched to a gene. CDR1 SNHLY and CDR2 FYNNEI come from the germline V gene. The CDR3, as DNA: TGTGCCAGCAGTTTGAGGGGGCATGGGGCCAACGTCCTGACTTTC. Translating it yields CASSLRGHGANVLTF.

This clone was seen a few times. The V call is TRBV14, the J call TRBJ2-2; D is undetermined. This CDR3 region has 13 residues. CDR1 and CDR2 (germline): SGHDN, FVKESK. V was pared by 1 base and J by 6 bases, with 6 bases between. In DNA form, the CDR3 reads TGTGCCAGCAGCCAAGGTATCTCCGGGGAGCTGTTTTTT. Amino acids: CASSQGISGELFF. Full variable domain (missing parts from reference TRBV14 and TRBJ2-2): EAGVTQFPSHSVIEKGQTVTLRCDPISGHDNLYWYRRVMGKEIKFLLHFVKESKQDESGMPNNRFLAERTGGTYSTLKVQPAELEDSGVYFCASSQGISGELFFGEGSRLTVL.

The genes are TRBV2 and TRBJ2-6; D unclear. The CDR3 contains 15 residues. The V gene's germline CDR1 is SNHLY and CDR2 FYNNEI. V lost 6 bases and J 2 bases, leaving 11 bases between the germline ends. CDR3 sequence: CASRGWQAGANVLTF. The CDR3 bases are TGTGCCAGCAGAGGGTGGCAGGCTGGGGCCAACGTCCTGACTTTC.

DNA of the CDR3: TGTGCCAGCAGTCCCCTGACAGGGACCGCCGGGGAGCTGTTTTTT. It codes for CASSPLTGTAGELFF. This chain links TRBV2 with TRBJ2-2, with TRBD1 matching over 7 bases. The germline gives CDR1 SNHLY, CDR2 FYNNEI. The CDR3 runs 15 residues. V shed 5 bases, J shed 6 bases, and the junction held 9 bases outside the gene matches.

This clone was detected a few times. V usage is TRBV5-6 and J usage is TRBJ2-7, with 7 bases matching TRBD1. This CDR3 has 16 residues. V shed 3 bases and J 2 bases; nucleotides not matched to a gene: 11. Germline V CDR1 and CDR2: SGHDT, YYEEEE. The CDR3 coding sequence is TGTGCCAGCAGCTCAGTGCTCCGAGACAGGGCCTACGAGCAGTACTTC. Translating it yields CASSSVLRDRAYEQYF.

The rearrangement links TRBV18 to TRBJ2-7; 9 bases align to TRBD1. Germline lookup yields CDR1 KGHSH and CDR2 LQKENI. The CDR3 is 15 residues long. The V gene end was trimmed by 6 bases and the J gene end by 6 bases; junction bases not matched to a gene: 12. CDR3 region: CASSQHVGQGPEQYF. CDR3 coding DNA: TGTGCCAGCTCGCAACACGTGGGACAGGGTCCCGAGCAGTACTTC.

This chain links TRBV5-6 with TRBJ2-7, with 8 bases matching TRBD2. The CDR3 consists of 16 residues. Trimming took 0 bases from V and 5 from J; bases not matched to a gene: 10. The germline V gene encodes CDR1 SGHDT and CDR2 YYEEEE. The CDR3, as DNA: TGTGCCAGCAGCTTGGTTTCGTGGACTAGCTCTCACGAGCAGTACTTC. This sequence encodes CASSLVSWTSSHEQYF.

This chain uses TRBV9 with TRBJ2-4, with a tentative D call TRBD1 (5 bases). Trimming stripped 4 bases from V and 0 bases from J, with 17 bases between. The CDR3 has 17 amino acids. The germline V gene encodes CDR1 SGDLS and CDR2 YYNGEE. The CDR3 spells CASSPEKRQGAKNIQYF. In DNA form, the CDR3 reads TGTGCCAGCAGCCCCGAGAAGAGGCAGGGAGCCAAAAACATTCAGTACTTC. Based on the CDR3 plus reference TRBV9 and TRBJ2-4, the full variable domain is DSGVTQTPKHLITATGQRVTLRCSPRSGDLSVYWYQQSLDQGLQFLIQYYNGEERAKGNILERFSAQQFPDLHSELNLSSLELGDSALYFCASSPEKRQGAKNIQYFGAGTRLSVL.

This clone has a handful of counts. The chain has TRBV14 and TRBJ2-1; 9 bases align to TRBD2. Per the germline V gene, CDR1 is SGHDN and CDR2 is FVKESK. V lost 5 bases to trimming and J lost 3 bases; unmatched junction nucleotides: 8. The CDR3 is 16 amino acids. The CDR3 here is CASSDRLAGDYNEQFF. DNA for the CDR3: TGTGCCAGCAGCGACCGGTTAGCGGGGGACTACAATGAGCAGTTCTTC.

V gene TRBV29-1 combines with J gene TRBJ1-1, with 10 positions matching TRBD1. This CDR3 contains 13 residues. Germline assignment: CDR1 SQVTM and CDR2 ANQGSEA. V lost 3 bases and J lost 2; bases outside the gene matches: 0. CDR3 in amino acids: CSVETGGNTEAFF. CDR3 sequence (DNA): TGCAGCGTTGAGACAGGGGGCAACACTGAAGCTTTCTTT.

This clone has only a few counts. The DNA for the CDR3 is TGTGCCTGGAGTGTATCAGGGTGGTACGAGCAGTACTTC. Translating it yields CAWSVSGWYEQYF. The chain links TRBV30 to TRBJ2-7, with D possibly TRBD1 on 5 matching bases. Trimming cost V 0 bases and J 4 bases, with 10 bases left between them. This CDR3 has 13 residues. From germline, CDR1 is GTSNPN and CDR2 SVGIG (reference sequence).

This clone has just a few counts. CDR3 in amino acids: CASSLIRGRNTEAFF. The CDR3 DNA reads as TGCGCCAGCAGCTTGATTAGGGGGCGTAACACTGAAGCTTTCTTT. V usage is TRBV5-1 and J usage is TRBJ1-1; TRBD1 matches at 7 bases. The CDR3 runs 15 residues. V lost 1 base to trimming and J lost 2 bases; unmatched junction nucleotides: 5. Looked up from germline, CDR1 is SGHRS and CDR2 is YFSETQ. Full variable domain (remainder filled in from reference TRBV5-1 and TRBJ1-1): KAGVTQTPRYLIKTRGQQVTLSCSPISGHRSVSWYQQTPGQGLQFLFEYFSETQRNKGNFPGRFSGRQFSNSRSEMNVSTLELGDSALYLCASSLIRGRNTEAFFGQGTRLTVV.

The genes are TRBV12-2 and TRBJ2-2. TRBV12-2 is a pseudogene locus. CDR3 length equals 13 residues. The CDR3 loop is CASRLAKNRELFF. Here the CDR3 DNA reads TGTGCAAGTCGCTTAGCAAAAAACCGGGAGCTGTTTTTT.

The chain uses TRBV4-3 and TRBJ1-1; D is possibly TRBD1 (6 bases). CDR1 LGHNA and CDR2 YSLEER come from the germline V gene. The V gene lost 4 bases and the J gene lost 1 base, with 13 bases spanning the gap. This CDR3 region has 15 residues. The chain's CDR3 is CASSLVGGGNTEAFF. For the CDR3, the DNA is TGCGCCAGCAGCCTGGTAGGGGGGGGGAACACTGAAGCTTTCTTT.

The chain couples TRBV5-6 to TRBJ2-7; either TRBD1 or TRBD2 may fit D (5 bases each). CDR3 length: 16 residues. Germline V lookup: CDR1 SGHDT, CDR2 YYEEEE. Trimming pared 0 bases from V and 6 bases from J, leaving 19 bases between. The CDR3 nucleotides read TGTGCCAGCAGCTTGGTTGTACGGGGCCCCTCACGCGAGCAGTACTTC. Residues: CASSLVVRGPSREQYF.

V gene TRBV7-2 combines with J gene TRBJ1-2; D possibly corresponds to TRBD1 (6 bases). The germline V gene encodes CDR1 SGHTA and CDR2 FQGNSA. CDR3 size: 13 residues. Deletions cut 5 bases from V and 1 base from J, with 8 bases between. The CDR3: CASSPGVNYGYTF. Here the CDR3 DNA reads TGTGCCAGCAGCCCAGGGGTTAACTATGGCTACACCTTC.

This rearrangement joins TRBV30 to TRBJ2-1; TRBD2 matches 9 bases. The CDR3 consists of 15 residues. V gave up 0 bases and J gave up 6 bases; unmatched junction bases: 6. Looked up from germline, CDR1 is GTSNPN and CDR2 is SVGIG (reference sequence). The DNA of the CDR3 is TGTGCCTGGAGTGTCTCGGGACTAGCCGTCAATGAGCAGTTCTTC. This encodes CAWSVSGLAVNEQFF.

The chain combines TRBV2 with TRBJ2-2; D perhaps matches TRBD2 (6 bases). With 9 bases removed from V and 2 bases from J, the gap between germline ends came to 13 bases. The CDR3 runs to 14 residues. Looked up from germline, CDR1 is SNHLY and CDR2 is FYNNEI. The CDR3 sequence is CASVSGRNTGELFF. CDR3 DNA sequence: TGTGCCAGTGTTAGCGGACGAAACACCGGGGAGCTGTTTTTT.

The V and J genes are TRBV25-1 and TRBJ1-2, with 7 nucleotides matching TRBD1. The CDR3 runs 13 residues. The V gene end was trimmed by 7 bases and the J gene end by 6 bases; junction bases not matched to a gene: 8. Germline lookup yields CDR1 MGHDK and CDR2 SYGVNS. The CDR3 here is CASKQTGVDGYTF. The DNA of the CDR3 is TGTGCCAGCAAGCAAACAGGGGTCGATGGCTACACCTTC.

This clone was observed a single time. J is TRBJ2-7 and V is TRBV5-4, with 7 bases that match TRBD1. J lost 1 base, V lost 2 bases, and 9 bases had no gene match. The germline V gene encodes CDR1 SGHNT and CDR2 YYREEE (reference sequence). The CDR3 sequence is 16 residues long. The CDR3 region is CASSFGAVRGSYEQYF. The CDR3 nucleotides read TGTGCCAGCAGCTTTGGCGCGGTCAGGGGGTCCTACGAGCAGTACTTC.

This clone showed up just a few times. The J gene is TRBJ2-7, the V gene TRBV7-2; perhaps D is TRBD1 or TRBD2 (5 bases each). The germline V gene has CDR1 SGHTA and CDR2 FQGNSA. The V end lost 3 bases, the J end lost 7 bases, and 10 bases lay between the germline ends. The CDR3 extends over 12 amino acids. CDR3: CASSLGVREQYF. The CDR3 nucleotides read TGTGCCAGCAGCTTGGGGGTAAGGGAGCAGTACTTC.